These T cell receptor beta chains were read from a single sample in a study of blood T cell repertoires in COVID-19. TCRdb's table, derived via immunoSEQ multiplex PCR, lists solely in-frame clones and lacks some. The data contain tens of thousands of clones, about 85% of them seen just once; the ten biggest clones take up 17%. Sequencing used peripheral blood. The receptors here all came from a woman in her fifties or sixties with active COVID-19. The CDR3 runs from the conserved cysteine through the conserved F or W. D genes are given only for firm matches. Clone size, where shown, is once, few, many, or a class for clones that have expanded.

d_gene	abundance	v_gene	j_gene	CDR3nt	CDR3aa
.	.	TRBV27	TRBJ2-5	TGTGCCAGCATCGTGAGAGGGAACTTCCAAGAGACCCAGTACTTC	CASIVRGNFQETQYF
.	few	TRBV7-2	TRBJ2-3	TGTGCCAGCAGCTTCCAGGGGTCAGATACGCAGTATTTT	CASSFQGSDTQYF
TRBD1	.	TRBV5-6	TRBJ2-2	TGTGCCAGCAGTTTGAGACAGGGAACCAGCACCGGGGAGCTGTTTTTT	CASSLRQGTSTGELFF
.	.	TRBV11-2	TRBJ1-5	TGTGCCAGCAGCTTAGGGCAACCCGATCAGCCCCAGCATTTT	CASSLGQPDQPQHF
.	few	TRBV9	TRBJ2-3	TGTGCCAGCAGCCCCACGTCTGGGACACCGACAGATACGCAGTATTTT	CASSPTSGTPTDTQYF
.	.	TRBV18	TRBJ2-5	TGTGCCAGCTCACCAGCGGGGGAGACCCAGTACTTC	CASSPAGETQYF
TRBD1	.	TRBV5-1	TRBJ2-7	TGCGCCAGCAGCCTGACAGGGGGCGAACTGGGCGAGCAGTACTTC	CASSLTGGELGEQYF
TRBD1	few	TRBV4-1	TRBJ1-3	TGCGCCAGCAGCCCGACCGGGACAGAACTCTCTGGAAACACCATATATTTT	CASSPTGTELSGNTIYF
.	.	TRBV7-3	TRBJ1-1	TGTGCCAGCAGCTTGCTGAACGACCCCGGGTCTGAAGCTTTCTTT	CASSLLNDPGSEAFF
.	.	TRBV29-1	TRBJ2-5	TGCAGCGTTGAAGAGAGTTCCGGAGAGACCCAGTACTTC	CSVEESSGETQYF
TRBD2	.	TRBV9	TRBJ2-3	TGTGCCAGCAGCGCGGGGGGAGGGGTGGCAGATACGCAGTATTTT	CASSAGGGVADTQYF
.	once	TRBV28	TRBJ2-6	TGTGCCAGCAGTTTGTGGGGCAGGGCATCCTCTGGGGCCAACGTCCTGACTTTC	CASSLWGRASSGANVLTF
.	once	TRBV20-1	TRBJ1-1	TGCAGTGCTAGTAAACCGGGGGGCGGAGAAGCTTTCTTT	CSASKPGGGEAFF
.	.	TRBV10-3	TRBJ1-6	TGTGCCATCAGCGCCAAACAGGGTTGGACCTATAATTCACCCCTCCACTTT	CAISAKQGWTYNSPLHF
.	.	TRBV3-1/TRBV3-2	TRBJ2-6	TGTGCCAGCAGCAACCGGGGAACCTACTCTGGGGCCAACGTCCTGACTTTC	CASSNRGTYSGANVLTF
.	once	TRBV21-1	TRBJ2-5	TGTGCCAGCAGCAAAGCGCGGCTAAAAGAGACCCAGTACTTC	CASSKARLKETQYF
.	.	TRBV5-1	TRBJ1-5	TGCGCCAGCAGTATTGATGTGAGGACGATTGACAGTCCTAGCAATCAGCCCCAGCATTTT	CASSIDVRTIDSPSNQPQHF
TRBD2	few	TRBV9	TRBJ2-2	TGTGCCAGCAGCGTAAGCGGGAGGGCCGACGGGGAGCTGTTTTTT	CASSVSGRADGELFF
TRBD1	.	TRBV28	TRBJ1-2	TGTGCCAGCAGTTTGGGACAGGGTGTCTATGGCTACACCTTC	CASSLGQGVYGYTF
TRBD1	.	TRBV7-2	TRBJ2-7	TGTGCCAGCAGCATCCGGGACAGGGGGAGGAGCGAGCAGTACTTC	CASSIRDRGRSEQYF
TRBD2	.	TRBV4-1	TRBJ2-1	TGCGCCAGCAGCCCGCTACCTCTAGCGGGGACATACAATGAGCAGTTCTTC	CASSPLPLAGTYNEQFF
TRBD2	.	TRBV28	TRBJ2-7	TGTGCCAGCAGACCGGGACTAGCGGGAACCTACGAGCAGTACTTC	CASRPGLAGTYEQYF
.	.	TRBV5-4	TRBJ2-2	TGTGCCAGCAGCTTGGGAGGGGGCGGGGCGACCGGGGAGCTGTTTTTT	CASSLGGGGATGELFF
.	.	TRBV27	TRBJ2-1	TGTGCCAGCAGGCAAAATAAGAGGGGGAATGAGCAGTTCTTC	CASRQNKRGNEQFF
.	once	TRBV9	TRBJ2-1	TGTGCCAGCAGCGTAGTTAGCGGAGGCTCCTACAATGAGCAGTTCTTC	CASSVVSGGSYNEQFF
.	.	TRBV5-1	TRBJ2-1	TGCGCCAGCGAGCGGAGCCCAGGGGACTCCTACAATGAGCAGTTCTTC	CASERSPGDSYNEQFF
.	.	TRBV5-1	TRBJ1-1	TGCGCCAGCAGCTTGGCCGCGGCAGCTGAAGCTTTCTTT	CASSLAAAAEAFF
TRBD1	.	TRBV5-1	TRBJ1-1	TGCGCCAGCAGCATGACAGGGCTGGGCACTGAAGCTTTCTTT	CASSMTGLGTEAFF
.	.	TRBV4-2	TRBJ2-1	TGTGCCAGCAGCCCCCGAGGCGCCGATGAGCAGTTCTTC	CASSPRGADEQFF
TRBD1	.	TRBV28	TRBJ2-3	TGTGCCAGCAGTCCAAGGGGGCGAGGACGGGCAGATACGCAGTATTTT	CASSPRGRGRADTQYF
TRBD2	.	TRBV7-2	TRBJ2-7	TGTGCCAGCAGCATTAGCGGGAGGAACTCCTACGAGCAGTACTTC	CASSISGRNSYEQYF
.	.	TRBV20-1	TRBJ1-5	TGCAGTGCTAGTTACGGTTATAGCAATCAGCCCCAGCATTTT	CSASYGYSNQPQHF
.	.	TRBV28	TRBJ1-5	TGTGCCAGCAGTTTTGTAGGACAAACCGTAAGCCAAGGAGAGAATCAGCCCCAGCATTTT	CASSFVGQTVSQGENQPQHF
.	.	TRBV9	TRBJ2-7	TGTGCCAGCAGCGAAGGACTGACGACCTACGAGCAGTACTTC	CASSEGLTTYEQYF
TRBD1	.	TRBV19	TRBJ1-1	TGTGCCAGTGAGAACAGGGGGCTGACTGAAGCTTTCTTT	CASENRGLTEAFF
.	.	TRBV11-2	TRBJ1-1	TGTGCCAGCAGCTTGGTCAGGGAAAACACTGAAGCTTTCTTT	CASSLVRENTEAFF
.	.	TRBV28	TRBJ2-7	TGTGCCAGCTCCAAAGGAGGGACCTCCTACGAGCAGTACTTC	CASSKGGTSYEQYF
TRBD1	.	TRBV7-3	TRBJ1-1	TGTGCCAGCAGCTGGACAGGGGAAAACACTGAAGCTTTCTTT	CASSWTGENTEAFF
TRBD2	.	TRBV4-2	TRBJ2-7	TGTGCCAGCAGCCAAGATCCCAGCGGGAGATCCTACGAGCAGTACTTC	CASSQDPSGRSYEQYF
TRBD1	.	TRBV7-2	TRBJ2-6	TGTGCCAGCAGCAACAGGGGGCCTGGTGGGGCCAACGTCCTGACTTTC	CASSNRGPGGANVLTF
TRBD2	.	TRBV5-4	TRBJ2-1	TGTGCCAGCAGCCCGGGGGCGGGAGGGCCTGTCAACAATGAGCAGTTCTTC	CASSPGAGGPVNNEQFF
TRBD2	.	TRBV4-2	TRBJ2-7	TGTGCCAGCAGCCAAGAGGCAAGCGGGAGGGCCTACGAGCAGTACTTC	CASSQEASGRAYEQYF
TRBD1	.	TRBV2	TRBJ2-1	TGTGCCAGCAGTGAGGCGGGACAGGGACGAAAAACCTACAATGAGCAGTTCTTC	CASSEAGQGRKTYNEQFF
.	once	TRBV5-6	TRBJ2-3	TGTGCCAGCAGCTTGGTTGCTAGCACATCAGATACGCAGTATTTT	CASSLVASTSDTQYF
.	.	TRBV2	TRBJ1-5	TGTGCCAGCAGTTGGGGAGATCAGCCCCAGCATTTT	CASSWGDQPQHF
TRBD1	.	TRBV30	TRBJ1-1	TGTGCCTGGAGTCTCAGGACAGGAGGGTTAGGAAACACTGAAGCTTTCTTT	CAWSLRTGGLGNTEAFF
TRBD1	few	TRBV6-2/TRBV6-3	TRBJ1-2	TGTGCCAGCAGTGTGTCCAGGGGGACCCTCTATGGCTACACCTTC	CASSVSRGTLYGYTF
TRBD1	.	TRBV19	TRBJ2-7	TGTGCCAGTAAACTGGGACAGGGACCATACGAGCAGTACTTC	CASKLGQGPYEQYF
TRBD1	.	TRBV28	TRBJ1-3	TGTGCCAGCAGTTCGACAGGGGGCGGATATTTT	CASSSTGGGYF
TRBD2	.	TRBV28	TRBJ2-3	TGTGCCAGCGGAGCGGGAGGTCGCACGCAGTATTTT	CASGAGGRTQYF